The 25 T cell receptor beta chains reported below all come from one sample, sequenced in a study of blood T cell repertoires in COVID-19. The method was immunoSEQ multiplex PCR; TCRdb's version includes in-frame clones alone and lacks a portion of them. The table lists approximately 51,000 clones, over 70% of them singletons. The specimen was peripheral blood. These receptors all come from a woman at least 80 years old with COVID-19, enrolled during active disease.

V gene TRBV27 combines with J gene TRBJ1-5; TRBD1 agrees at 10 bases. J was trimmed by 3 bases and V by 6 bases; bases with no gene match: 5. The CDR3 covers 15 residues. Germline V gene lookup returns CDR1 MNHEY and CDR2 SMNVEV (reference sequence). The CDR3 DNA reads as TGTGCCAGCAGCCGGGGACAGGGGAACAATCAGCCCCAGCATTTT. This translates into CASSRGQGNNQPQHF.

The chain links TRBV4-1 to TRBJ2-1; D is perhaps TRBD2 (6 bases). Germline CDR1 is MGHRA and CDR2 is YSYEKL. Trimming cost V 4 bases and J 0 bases, with 16 bases left between them. CDR3 size: 17 residues. DNA of the CDR3: TGCGCCAGCAGCCCCCGTCCTCCTAGCGCCTCCTACAATGAGCAGTTCTTC. This gives the protein CASSPRPPSASYNEQFF.

The chain is built from TRBV7-3 and TRBJ1-3, with 7 bases matching TRBD1. V was clipped by 5 bases and J by 1 base; unmatched bases: 2. In germline, CDR1 is SGHTA, CDR2 FQGTGA. This CDR3 is built from 14 residues. The CDR3 DNA reads TGTGCCAGCAGCGCACAGGGGTCTGGAAACACCATATATTTT. It codes for CASSAQGSGNTIYF.

This clone occurred a few times. The chain is built from TRBV27 and TRBJ1-4; the D is unclear. Germline CDR1 reads MNHEY; CDR2 reads SMNVEV (reference sequence). The CDR3 contains 15 residues. Trimming stripped 5 bases from V and 0 bases from J, with 10 bases between. The CDR3 loop is CASSVIGATNEKLFF. The CDR3 DNA reads TGTGCCAGCAGTGTGATAGGAGCAACTAATGAAAAACTGTTTTTT.

The chain uses TRBV14 and TRBJ2-4, with 7 bases aligning to TRBD1. V dropped 5 bases and J dropped 0; count of bases not matched to a gene: 13. From germline, CDR1 is SGHDN and CDR2 FVKESK. The CDR3 covers 18 residues. The CDR3 DNA reads as TGTGCCAGCAGCGATACCACCGGGACAGTCCTAGCCAAAAACATTCAGTACTTC. This gives the protein CASSDTTGTVLAKNIQYF.

The gene calls are TRBV9 and TRBJ2-1, with 10 bases matching TRBD2. This CDR3 spans 15 amino acids. Germline V gives CDR1 SGDLS, CDR2 YYNGEE. V trimming: 6 bases; J trimming: 0 bases; junction bases outside the gene matches: 3. The CDR3 spells CASTSSGGSYNEQFF. The CDR3 nucleotides read TGTGCCAGCACCTCTAGCGGGGGCTCCTACAATGAGCAGTTCTTC.

The rearrangement joins TRBV13 to TRBJ1-6, with a possible D match to TRBD1 (6 bases). CDR1 and CDR2 from the germline V gene are PRHDT and FYEKMQ (reference sequence). Trimming pared 5 bases from V and 1 base from J, leaving 9 bases between. The CDR3 spans 15 residues. Written as DNA, the CDR3 is TGTGCCAGCAGCCCCAGGGGTTCCTATAATTCACCCCTCCACTTT. Its translation is CASSPRGSYNSPLHF.

The gene calls are TRBV11-3 and TRBJ2-5, with 7 positions matching TRBD1. The CDR3 has 15 amino acids. Trimming at V came to 1 base and at J to 5 bases, leaving 7 bases not matched to a gene. In germline, CDR1 is SGHNT, CDR2 YENEEA. CDR3 DNA sequence: TGTGCCAGCAGCTTAGCGAAGGGGGCAGCGGAGACCCAGTACTTC. Encoded protein: CASSLAKGAAETQYF.

This chain links TRBV2 with TRBJ2-7; 7 positions match TRBD1. J was trimmed by 7 bases and V by 4 bases; bases with no gene match: 7. CDR1 and CDR2 from the germline V gene are SNHLY and FYNNEI. The CDR3 extends over 13 amino acids. The CDR3 is CASSGDRDLEQYF. DNA of the CDR3: TGTGCCAGCAGTGGCGACAGGGATCTTGAGCAGTACTTC. Full variable domain (outside the CDR3, taken from reference TRBV2 and TRBJ2-7): EPEVTQTPSHQVTQMGQEVILRCVPISNHLYFYWYRQILGQKVEFLVSFYNNEISEKSEIFDDQFSVERPDGSNFTLKIRSTKLEDSAMYFCASSGDRDLEQYFGPGTRLTVT.

This chain links TRBV5-1 with TRBJ2-1, with 11 bases lining up with TRBD2. V was clipped by 4 bases and J by 3 bases; unmatched bases: 3. The CDR3 length is 15 residues. The germline V gene encodes CDR1 SGHRS and CDR2 YFSETQ. CDR3 region: CASSPGLADYNEQFF. The CDR3 DNA sequence: TGCGCCAGCAGCCCGGGACTAGCGGACTACAATGAGCAGTTCTTC.

V usage is TRBV28 and J usage is TRBJ1-5; tentative D call: TRBD1 (5 bases). The CDR3 has 13 amino acids. V was shortened by 7 bases and J by 16 bases, with 23 bases between the two germline ends. Per germline, CDR1 MDHEN and CDR2 SYDVKM. CDR3 DNA sequence: TGTGCCAGCATCCCCCCGTCGACAGAAACGTACCATTTT. Residues: CASIPPSTETYHF.

This rearrangement joins TRBV10-3 to TRBJ2-1; TRBD1 might be the D (5 bases). The CDR3 totals 16 residues. V lost 3 bases to trimming and J lost 3 bases, with 15 bases between them. Per the germline V gene, CDR1 is ENHRY and CDR2 is SYGVKD. The CDR3 bases are TGTGCCATCAGTGAAAAAGGACACCTTGACTACAATGAGCAGTTCTTC. Amino acid sequence: CAISEKGHLDYNEQFF.

This clone was counted once. The chain recombines TRBV18 with TRBJ1-5; no reliable D call. Germline V lookup: CDR1 KGHSH, CDR2 LQKENI. This CDR3 comprises 13 residues. The V end was cut by 0 bases, the J end by 7 bases, with 7 bases between. The CDR3 DNA reads as TGTGCCAGCTCACCACCGGGAGCCCAGCCCCAGCATTTT. The encoded protein is CASSPPGAQPQHF.

This chain uses TRBV2 with TRBJ1-2; TRBD1 agrees at 7 bases. Germline assignment: CDR1 SNHLY and CDR2 FYNNEI. With V trimmed by 5 bases and J by 6 bases, 6 bases remained unmatched. The CDR3 runs to 13 residues. The CDR3 DNA reads as TGTGCCAGCAGTAACAGGGGATCGCATGGCTACACCTTC. Translating it yields CASSNRGSHGYTF.

In this sample, this clone turned up once. The chain recombines TRBV11-1 with TRBJ2-3; TRBD2 agrees at 14 bases. The CDR3 loop spans 16 amino acids. CDR1 and CDR2 from the germline V gene are SGHAT and FQDESV (reference sequence). V shed 5 bases and J 5 bases; nucleotides not matched to a gene: 6. The CDR3 here is CASSGPGTSGRDTQYF. The CDR3 DNA follows: TGTGCCAGCAGCGGGCCAGGGACTAGCGGGAGAGATACGCAGTATTTT.

J is TRBJ2-7 and V is TRBV27, with TRBD1 identical over 10 bases. The junction had 10 bases not matched to a gene; V was cut back by 5 bases and J by 3 bases. This CDR3 contains 16 residues. Germline values: CDR1 MNHEY, CDR2 SMNVEV (reference sequence). The chain's CDR3 is CASSGITGTGVYEQYF. CDR3 in DNA: TGTGCCAGCAGTGGAATAACCGGGACAGGGGTCTACGAGCAGTACTTC.

J is TRBJ1-5 and V is TRBV28, with 7 bases matching TRBD1. J was trimmed by 2 bases and V by 7 bases; bases with no gene match: 20. This CDR3 spans 19 amino acids. Looked up from germline, CDR1 is MDHEN and CDR2 is SYDVKM. CDR3 in amino acids: CASKGYGDRLLRGNQPQHF. DNA for the CDR3: TGTGCCAGCAAGGGGTATGGGGACAGACTCTTAAGGGGCAATCAGCCCCAGCATTTT.

The chain has TRBV6-5 and TRBJ1-2; 7 nucleotides match TRBD1. The CDR3 has 12 residues. The germline V gene encodes CDR1 MNHEY and CDR2 SVGAGI. J lost 7 bases, V lost 10 bases, and 9 bases had no gene match. The CDR3 region has the DNA TGTGCCACACGTCAGGGGGATGGTGGCTACACCTTC. It codes for CATRQGDGGYTF.

V gene TRBV3-1 (or the pseudogene TRBV3-2) combines with J gene TRBJ1-2; the D is unclear. V lost 4 bases and J 1 base, leaving 16 bases between the germline ends. From germline, CDR1 is LGHDT and CDR2 YNNKEL (reference sequence). The CDR3 contains 16 residues. This CDR3 reads CASSLANNKINYGYTF. In DNA, the CDR3 is TGTGCCAGCAGCCTAGCCAACAACAAAATTAACTATGGCTACACCTTC.

The V gene is TRBV6-5, the J gene TRBJ1-2; the match to TRBD1 covers 7 bases. With 4 bases clipped from V and 5 bases from J, the junction kept 7 bases outside the gene matches. Germline V gene sequence: CDR1 MNHEY, CDR2 SVGAGI. This CDR3 contains 14 residues. CDR3 amino acids: CASSSGGRGYGYTF. CDR3 DNA sequence: TGTGCCAGCAGTTCAGGGGGTAGGGGTTATGGCTACACCTTC.

The chain is built from TRBV2 and TRBJ2-3; 10 bases map to TRBD1. This CDR3 region has 15 residues. V lost 4 bases and J lost 4; bases outside the gene matches: 5. The germline CDR1 and CDR2 sequences are SNHLY and FYNNEI. As DNA, the CDR3 is TGTGCCAGCAGTGTTGGGACAGGGGTACCAGATACGCAGTATTTT. Its protein product is CASSVGTGVPDTQYF.

The chain links TRBV7-9 to TRBJ1-3; no definite D call. The CDR3 covers 18 residues. In germline, CDR1 is SEHNR, CDR2 FQNEAQ (reference sequence). Trimming stripped 4 bases from V and 2 bases from J, with 21 bases between. CDR3 sequence (DNA): TGTGCCAGCAGCTCCACTATAGCCGGGGAGGTTCCTGGAAACACCATATATTTT. This translates into CASSSTIAGEVPGNTIYF.

The genes are TRBV5-1 and TRBJ2-7, with 8 bases that match TRBD2. Losses at the gene ends were 5 bases for V and 2 bases for J; bases not matched to a gene: 6. This CDR3 is 14 amino acids long. Germline V lookup: CDR1 SGHRS, CDR2 YFSETQ. The CDR3 bases are TGCGCCAGCAGACCCTTTAGCGGGACCTACGAGCAGTACTTC. Translating gives CASRPFSGTYEQYF.

This sequence joins TRBV7-3 and TRBJ1-2; no reliable D call. This CDR3 contains 14 residues. The V end was cut by 1 base, the J end by 2 bases, with 8 bases between. The germline V gene encodes CDR1 SGHTA and CDR2 FQGTGA. As DNA, the CDR3 is TGTGCCAGCAGCTTAATGGCCGGGAACTATGGCTACACCTTC. This codes for CASSLMAGNYGYTF.

V is TRBV5-4 and J is TRBJ1-2; D not certain. Germline V CDR1 and CDR2: SGHNT, YYREEE (reference sequence). The CDR3 extends over 15 amino acids. Trimming shortened V by 0 bases and J by 2 bases, and 11 bases separated the two germline ends. In nucleotides, the CDR3 is TGTGCCAGCAGCTTGGTGGGCAGGTGGAACTATGGCTACACCTTC. This sequence encodes CASSLVGRWNYGYTF.